This T cell receptor (beta chain) was observed in a study of blood T cell repertoires in COVID-19. Whole-study context: Sites across the United States, Italy and Spain contributed samples from acute and convalescent COVID-19. The analysed material was cDNA or gDNA that came from T cells, B-cell-depleted T cells, or PBMCs.

V gave up 2 bases and J gave up 4 bases; unmatched junction bases: 33. This CDR3 is built from 24 residues. Original data processing: By means of reference gene primer amplification, nucleated cell counts were estimated. This table comes from immunoSEQ multiplex PCR, and its TCRdb copy is limited to in-frame clones, with some not included. V and J calls and clone size are as listed in that table; D and trimming were resolved from the DNA. The table records 75,000 to 90,000 clones, 75% to 90% of them present only once. A few counts support this clone. The source is a human donor in a cohort sampled during active COVID-19. The chain couples TRBV23-1 to TRBJ1-1; TRBD1 aligns across 8 bases. TRBV23-1 is an ORF, and what it does is uncertain. The sample taken for sequencing was peripheral blood. CDR3 sequence (DNA): TGCGCCAGCAGTCAACCGATTGGTTATAAATCCGGGACAGGAAAAGGGAAGGGGGGCACTGAAGCTTTCTTT. Amino acid sequence: CASSQPIGYKSGTGKGKGGTEAFF.